Below, 10 T cell receptor beta chains from the same sample are listed, as sequenced in a study of cytotoxic CD8 clonotypes in ibrutinib-treated CLL. The data were produced by immunoSEQ multiplex PCR, yet TCRdb's version contains in-frame clones alone and is incomplete. Of over 95,000 clones in the sample, about 50% were seen once. Sequencing used PBMCs, obtained after 24 months of ibrutinib treatment. These TCRs come from a human donor with chronic lymphocytic leukemia.

This clone turned up a few times. This rearrangement joins TRBV19 to TRBJ1-5; unclear D gene. The CDR3 has 14 residues. The germline V gene encodes CDR1 LNHDA and CDR2 SQIVND (reference sequence). The ends were cut back, 3 bases at V and 6 bases at J, with 12 bases in the middle. The CDR3: CASSIPDARQPQHF. The DNA of the CDR3 is TGTGCCAGTAGTATCCCGGACGCTCGTCAGCCCCAGCATTTT.

This clone was seen a few times. The chain couples TRBV30 to TRBJ2-1; maybe TRBD2 (7 bases). The germline V gene encodes CDR1 GTSNPN and CDR2 SVGIG (reference sequence). CDR3 length equals 15 residues. V gave up 0 bases and J gave up 8 bases, with 17 bases separating them. The CDR3 sequence is CAWSVHWGGIDEQFF. Written as DNA, the CDR3 is TGTGCCTGGAGTGTACACTGGGGGGGCATTGATGAGCAGTTCTTC.

The CDR3, as DNA: TGTGCCAGCAGTTTCCGGACAGGGAGCACCGGGGAGCTGTTTTTT. Translated, it gives CASSFRTGSTGELFF. The V and J genes are TRBV27 and TRBJ2-2, with 8 bases fitting TRBD1. CDR3 length equals 15 residues. Germline CDR1 is MNHEY and CDR2 is SMNVEV (reference sequence). The V segment lost 3 bases and the J segment 4 bases; nucleotides outside the gene matches: 4.

The genes are TRBV7-2 and TRBJ2-3, with D maybe TRBD2 (5 bases). CDR1 and CDR2 (germline): SGHTA, FQGNSA. V was cut by 5 bases and J by 4 bases, with 10 bases left in between. The CDR3 runs 13 residues. DNA for the CDR3: TGTGCCAGCAGCGCCGCGGGTGCAGATACGCAGTATTTT. Protein sequence: CASSAAGADTQYF.

The chain employs TRBV9 and TRBJ1-1, with D unresolved. Germline V gene lookup returns CDR1 SGDLS and CDR2 YYNGEE. Trimming removed 3 bases at V and 0 bases at J, with 9 bases between. The CDR3 has 14 residues. CDR3: CASSGQFMNTEAFF. As DNA, the CDR3 is TGTGCCAGCAGCGGACAATTCATGAACACTGAAGCTTTCTTT. Full variable domain (rest looked up from reference TRBV9 and TRBJ1-1): DSGVTQTPKHLITATGQRVTLRCSPRSGDLSVYWYQQSLDQGLQFLIQYYNGEERAKGNILERFSAQQFPDLHSELNLSSLELGDSALYFCASSGQFMNTEAFFGQGTRLTVV.

By sample fraction, this clone is medium-sized. This chain links TRBV5-1 with TRBJ2-2; D gene ambiguous. CDR1 SGHRS and CDR2 YFSETQ come from the germline V gene. Deletions cut 2 bases from V and 3 bases from J, with 5 bases between. This CDR3 contains 13 residues. The CDR3 nucleotides read TGCGCCAGCAGCTTAGGGCACACCGGGGAGCTGTTTTTT. This translates into CASSLGHTGELFF.

V usage is TRBV6-5 and J usage is TRBJ1-2, with D tentatively TRBD1 (5 bases). This CDR3 region has 16 residues. In germline, CDR1 is MNHEY, CDR2 SVGAGI. Deletions cut 2 bases from V and 0 bases from J, with 13 bases between. CDR3: CASSYGWGLTNYGYTF. The CDR3 nucleotides are TGTGCCAGCAGTTACGGTTGGGGACTAACTAACTATGGCTACACCTTC.

The chain has TRBV7-9 and TRBJ2-7; D gene uncertain. The CDR3 has 13 residues. Between the trimmed V and J ends, which lost 5 bases and 4 bases, there was a span of 12 bases. Germline CDR1 is SEHNR and CDR2 is FQNEAQ (reference sequence). The CDR3: CASSRGALYEQYF. The CDR3 nucleotides read TGTGCCAGCAGCCGCGGTGCCTTATACGAGCAGTACTTC.

This clone was seen a few times. V is TRBV19 and J is TRBJ2-7; perhaps TRBD1 as D (6 bases). V lost 5 bases, J lost 6 bases, and 17 bases lay in between. CDR1 is LNHDA, CDR2 SQIVND, per germline (reference sequence). The CDR3 length is 14 residues. The CDR3 protein is CASSSHKQGGEQYF. The CDR3 region has the DNA TGTGCCAGTAGTTCGCATAAACAGGGCGGCGAGCAGTACTTC.

This clone was seen once. This chain connects TRBV7-3 to TRBJ1-1; tentative D call: TRBD1 (6 bases). V lost 1 base and J 4 bases, leaving 16 bases between the germline ends. This CDR3 has 16 amino acids. The germline gives CDR1 SGHTA, CDR2 FQGTGA. CDR3 region: CASSLNGPGEGTEAFF. The CDR3 DNA is TGTGCCAGCAGCTTAAATGGTCCAGGGGAGGGCACTGAAGCTTTCTTT.